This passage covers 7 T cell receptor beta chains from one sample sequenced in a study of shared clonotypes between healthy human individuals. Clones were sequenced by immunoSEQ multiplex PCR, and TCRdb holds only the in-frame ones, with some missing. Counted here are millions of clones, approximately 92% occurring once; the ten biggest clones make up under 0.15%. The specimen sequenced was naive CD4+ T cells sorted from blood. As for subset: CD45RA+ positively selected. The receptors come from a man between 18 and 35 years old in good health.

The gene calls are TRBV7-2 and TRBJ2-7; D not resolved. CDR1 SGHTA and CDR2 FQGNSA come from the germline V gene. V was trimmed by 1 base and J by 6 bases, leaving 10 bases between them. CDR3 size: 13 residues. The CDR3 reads CASSLVLGGEQYF. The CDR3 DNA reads TGTGCCAGCAGCTTAGTTTTGGGTGGCGAGCAGTACTTC.

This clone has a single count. CDR3 residues: CASRDNAYEQYF. Here the CDR3 DNA reads TGTGCCAGCCGGGACAACGCCTACGAGCAGTACTTC. This chain connects TRBV2 to TRBJ2-7; the D gene is possibly TRBD1 (6 bases). This CDR3 spans 12 amino acids. CDR1 is SNHLY, CDR2 FYNNEI, per germline. Deletions cut 8 bases from V and 2 bases from J, with 10 bases between.

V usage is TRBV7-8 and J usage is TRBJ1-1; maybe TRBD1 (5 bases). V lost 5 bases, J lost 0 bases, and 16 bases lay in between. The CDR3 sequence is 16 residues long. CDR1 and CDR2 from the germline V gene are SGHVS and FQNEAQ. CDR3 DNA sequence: TGTGCCAGCAGCAGAGGGGCAGTCGTTATGAACACTGAAGCTTTCTTT. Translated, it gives CASSRGAVVMNTEAFF.

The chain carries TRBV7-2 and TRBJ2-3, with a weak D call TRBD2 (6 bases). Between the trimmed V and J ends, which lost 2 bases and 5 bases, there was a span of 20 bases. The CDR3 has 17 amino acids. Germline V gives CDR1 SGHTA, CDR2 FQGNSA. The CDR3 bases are TGTGCCAGCAGCTTAAACGAGGCGGGGACCATTCAAGATACGCAGTATTTT. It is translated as CASSLNEAGTIQDTQYF.

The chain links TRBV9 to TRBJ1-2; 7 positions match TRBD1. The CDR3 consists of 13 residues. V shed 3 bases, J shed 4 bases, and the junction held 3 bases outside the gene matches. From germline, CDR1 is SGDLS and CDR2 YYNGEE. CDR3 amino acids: CASSASGGYGYTF. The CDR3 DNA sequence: TGTGCCAGCAGCGCGTCAGGGGGCTATGGCTACACCTTC.

CDR3 amino acids: CAWSVQAAAGYTF. CDR3 bases: TGTGCCTGGAGTGTACAGGCAGCGGCAGGCTACACCTTC. The chain carries TRBV30 and TRBJ1-2; perhaps TRBD1 as D (5 bases). Trimming stripped 0 bases from V and 8 bases from J, with 13 bases between. The CDR3 has 13 residues. Germline CDR1 GTSNPN, CDR2 SVGIG (reference sequence).

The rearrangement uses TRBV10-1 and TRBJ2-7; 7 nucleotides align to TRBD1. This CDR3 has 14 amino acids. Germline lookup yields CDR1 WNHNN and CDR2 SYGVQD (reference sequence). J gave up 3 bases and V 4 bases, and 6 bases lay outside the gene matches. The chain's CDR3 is CASSGAGGFYEQYF. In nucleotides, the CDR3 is TGCGCCAGCAGTGGGGCAGGGGGATTCTACGAGCAGTACTTC.